This T cell receptor (beta chain) originates from a study of chemoradiotherapy in HPV16-positive cancers. About the research overall: Candidate HPV-specific clones and shared TCR motifs came from two HPV16-positive patients.

Here immunoSEQ multiplex PCR was the method, and the copy in TCRdb shows in-frame clones only, minus some. The sample has 1,500 to 2,000 clones, roughly 87% seen once; the top ten hold roughly 6%. Per germline, CDR1 SGHVS and CDR2 FQNEAQ. Trimming shortened V by 2 bases and J by 0 bases, and 5 bases separated the two germline ends. The CDR3 has 13 amino acids. Study-wide results and caveats: Candidate HPV-specific clones and E7-related TCR motifs grew in tumor during treatment. For HPV16-positive patients, expanding HPV-responsive T cells associated with longer recurrence-free survival.

About this clone: Its antigen is unknown.

Repertoires were sampled repeatedly during chemoradiotherapy. The chain carries TRBV7-8 and TRBJ2-7; the D gene is possibly TRBD2 (5 bases). Sequencing was performed on tumor tissue, taken from a patient who underwent chemoradiotherapy. This sequence was found in a human donor with HPV-associated anogenital cancer. CDR3 DNA sequence: TGTGCCAGCAGCTTACGGGACTCCTACGAGCAGTACTTC. As protein: CASSLRDSYEQYF.